One sample yielded the 19 T cell receptor beta chains listed below, sequenced in a study of human T cells and chemical hapten exposure. TCRdb redid the calling of the RACE reads with MiXCR, one entry per CDR3 protein. The sample contains over 55,000 distinct CDR3 sequences, roughly 11% of which appear only once. Noted time point: patch test 3, about 24 weeks after DPC sensitization. The treatment: therapeutic diphenylcyclopropenone sensitization with weekly scalp DPC. This material consisted of whole blood, taken in connection with sensitization to the hapten diphenylcyclopropenone (DPC). The receptors come from a woman aged 50 to 60 with alopecia areata. Some clones in this sample may be carry-over from other donors' samples.

The chain has TRBV5-1 and TRBJ2-1; 7 bases match TRBD1. This CDR3 has 14 amino acids. Germline-derived CDR1 and CDR2 are SGHRS and YFSETQ. V trimming: 4 bases; J trimming: 1 base; junction bases outside the gene matches: 2. The CDR3 loop is CASSLGQSYNEQFF. In DNA, the CDR3 is TGCGCCAGCAGCCTGGGACAGTCCTACAATGAGCAGTTCTTC. Full variable domain (outside the CDR3, taken from reference TRBV5-1 and TRBJ2-1): KAGVTQTPRYLIKTRGQQVTLSCSPISGHRSVSWYQQTPGQGLQFLFEYFSETQRNKGNFPGRFSGRQFSNSRSEMNVSTLELGDSALYLCASSLGQSYNEQFFGPGTRLTVL.

This clonotype was seen ten or more times. The chain uses TRBV7-2 and TRBJ1-2; D might be TRBD1 (6 bases). The length of the CDR3 is 13 residues. The ends were cut back, 1 base at V and 4 bases at J, with 7 bases in the middle. Germline-derived CDR1 and CDR2 are SGHTA and FQGNSA. Written as DNA, the CDR3 is TGTGCCAGCAGCTTAGAAGGGGGCTATGGCTACACCTTC. Translated: CASSLEGGYGYTF.

The chain recombines TRBV24-1 with TRBJ2-3, with D perhaps TRBD1 (5 bases). The CDR3 runs to 14 residues. V lost 5 bases, J lost 6 bases, and 14 bases lay in between. CDR1 and CDR2 from the germline V gene are KGHDR and SFDVKD. In nucleotides, the CDR3 is TGTGCCACCAGTGTCAATACCCACAGGGATACGCAGTATTTT. Its protein is CATSVNTHRDTQYF.

This clonotype was detected many times. J is TRBJ2-1 and V is TRBV6-5; no clear D. Per germline, CDR1 MNHEY and CDR2 SVGAGI. V was shortened by 3 bases and J by 3 bases, with 12 bases between the two germline ends. The CDR3 is made up of 15 amino acids. CDR3 amino acids: CASSYTGTLYNEQFF. In DNA, the CDR3 is TGTGCCAGCAGTTATACGGGTACACTCTACAATGAGCAGTTCTTC.

In its sample, this clonotype was seen many times. The CDR3 protein is CASSQRDTSYEQYF. The CDR3 nucleotides are TGTGCCAGCAGCCAACGGGACACCAGCTACGAGCAGTACTTC. The genes are TRBV4-2 and TRBJ2-7; D is possibly TRBD1 (6 bases). Trimming shortened V by 2 bases and J by 3 bases, and 11 bases separated the two germline ends. Germline V gives CDR1 LGHNA, CDR2 YNFKEQ. CDR3 length equals 14 residues.

This clonotype was seen at least ten times. This chain uses TRBV12-3 or TRBV12-4 with TRBJ2-5, with D possibly being TRBD1 or TRBD2 (5 bases each). Trimming removed 7 bases at V and 1 base at J, with 13 bases between. This CDR3 contains 14 residues. The CDR3 coding sequence is TGTGCCAGCACCATCGAGGGGTCCCAAGAGACCCAGTACTTC. Residues: CASTIEGSQETQYF.

This clonotype showed up just a few times. The rearrangement joins TRBV6-2 or TRBV6-3 to TRBJ1-5; no clear D. Germline values: CDR1 MNHEY, CDR2 SVGEGT. Trimming shortened V by 2 bases and J by 3 bases, and 8 bases separated the two germline ends. The CDR3 spans 14 residues. Here the CDR3 reads CASSYVQFNQPQHF. The CDR3 DNA is TGTGCCAGCAGTTACGTACAGTTCAATCAGCCCCAGCATTTT.

V usage is TRBV11-2 and J usage is TRBJ1-2, with a weak D call TRBD1 (6 bases). Trimming shortened V by 5 bases and J by 6 bases, and 13 bases separated the two germline ends. This CDR3 spans 13 amino acids. Germline V gives CDR1 SGHAT, CDR2 FQNNGV. The CDR3 region is CASSHQGLNGYTF. Written as DNA, the CDR3 is TGTGCCAGCAGCCATCAGGGGTTGAATGGCTACACCTTC.

This rearrangement joins TRBV7-9 to TRBJ2-2; D may match TRBD1 or TRBD2 (5 bases each). Trimming left V 8 bases short and J 1 base short, with 17 bases between. Germline V gene data show CDR1 as SEHNR and CDR2 as FQNEAQ (reference sequence). This CDR3 has 16 residues. In DNA form, the CDR3 reads TGTGCCAGCCCCGGGGACGCCGAATTGAACACCGGGGAGCTGTTTTTT. Its translation is CASPGDAELNTGELFF.

In this sample, this clonotype turned up many times. The genes are TRBV7-9 and TRBJ2-6; 7 nucleotides line up with TRBD1. This CDR3 spans 15 amino acids. V lost 5 bases, J lost 2 bases, and 3 bases stayed unmatched. Germline V gives CDR1 SEHNR, CDR2 FQNEAQ (reference sequence). CDR3 amino acids: CASSHDRAGANVLTF. The CDR3 bases are TGTGCCAGCAGCCATGACAGGGCTGGGGCCAACGTCCTGACTTTC. Looking up the rest from reference TRBV7-9 and TRBJ2-6 gives the full variable domain: DTGVSQNPRHKITKRGQNVTFRCDPISEHNRLYWYRQTLGQGPEFLTYFQNEAQLEKSRLLSDRFSAERPKGSFSTLEIQRTEQGDSAMYLCASSHDRAGANVLTFGAGSRLTVL.

This clonotype was seen only a few times. The V and J genes are TRBV5-1 and TRBJ1-4; tentatively, D is TRBD1 (6 bases). Trimming removed 2 bases at V and 5 bases at J, with 13 bases between. This CDR3 spans 15 amino acids. The germline V gene encodes CDR1 SGHRS and CDR2 YFSETQ. The CDR3 is CASSFGDNGNEKLFF. CDR3 bases: TGCGCCAGCAGCTTCGGGGACAATGGCAATGAAAAACTGTTTTTT.

This rearrangement joins TRBV5-8 to TRBJ2-5; D unresolved. The germline CDR1 and CDR2 sequences are SGHTS and YDEGEE. V dropped 1 base and J dropped 7 bases, with 8 bases sitting between them. This CDR3 has 12 amino acids. CDR3 in DNA: TGTGCCAGCAGCTTGCAGCCGGGGACCCAGTACTTC. Translating gives CASSLQPGTQYF.

Ten or more counts support this clonotype. The rearrangement links TRBV6-2 or TRBV6-3 to TRBJ2-1, with 10 positions matching TRBD2. The V gene end was trimmed by 1 base and the J gene end by 7 bases; junction bases not matched to a gene: 7. In germline, CDR1 is MNHEY, CDR2 SVGEGT. The length of the CDR3 is 16 residues. CDR3 in DNA: TGTGCCAGCAGTTACTTACTAGCGGGGAGGGGAAATGAGCAGTTCTTC. Its protein is CASSYLLAGRGNEQFF.

This clonotype turned up a few times. The chain joins TRBV28 to TRBJ2-5; TRBD2 aligns across 9 bases. Trimming at V came to 6 bases and at J to 9 bases, leaving 20 bases not matched to a gene. The CDR3 is 17 amino acids. The germline V gene has CDR1 MDHEN and CDR2 SYDVKM. The CDR3 spells CASRRAGGLGPESAQYF. The CDR3, as DNA: TGTGCCAGCAGACGAGCGGGAGGTCTTGGTCCCGAGTCTGCCCAGTACTTC.

This clonotype turned up a few times. The rearrangement links TRBV6-2 or TRBV6-3 to TRBJ1-1; D is uncertain. Germline-derived CDR1 and CDR2 are MNHEY and SVGEGT. This CDR3 has 14 residues. The ends were cut back, 2 bases at V and 2 bases at J, with 9 bases in the middle. The DNA of the CDR3 is TGTGCCAGCAGTTACGGAGAAGTCAACACTGAAGCTTTCTTT. It specifies CASSYGEVNTEAFF.

This clonotype was counted between two and nine times. This chain joins TRBV19 and TRBJ1-5, with 10 nucleotides matching TRBD1. CDR1 is LNHDA and CDR2 is SQIVND in the germline V gene (reference sequence). CDR3 length equals 18 residues. V dropped 6 bases and J dropped 2; count of bases not matched to a gene: 13. The CDR3 here is CASRPPGQGSRGNQPQHF. The CDR3 nucleotides read TGTGCCAGTAGACCTCCGGGACAGGGGAGCCGTGGCAATCAGCCCCAGCATTTT.

This clonotype appeared many times. The genes are TRBV18 and TRBJ1-2, with unresolved D. The CDR3 runs 14 residues. Trimming removed 2 bases from V and 4 bases from J, with 11 bases in between. In germline, CDR1 is KGHSH, CDR2 LQKENI. The CDR3 sequence is CASSPRLEGYGYTF. CDR3 DNA sequence: TGTGCCAGCTCACCAAGGCTGGAGGGCTATGGCTACACCTTC. Supplemented by reference TRBV18 and TRBJ1-2, the full variable domain reads NAGVMQNPRHLVRRRGQEARLRCSPMKGHSHVYWYRQLPEEGLKFMVYLQKENIIDESGMPKERFSAEFPKEGPSILRIQQVVRGDSAAYFCASSPRLEGYGYTFGSGTRLTVV.

This clonotype was found many times. This rearrangement joins TRBV2 to TRBJ2-3; 8 nucleotides match TRBD2. In germline, CDR1 is SNHLY, CDR2 FYNNEI. The CDR3 covers 14 residues. The V and J ends lost 5 bases and 2 bases, in that order; junction bases with no gene match: 3. The CDR3 here is CASSLAGPTDTQYF. The CDR3 DNA sequence: TGTGCCAGCAGTTTAGCGGGGCCCACAGATACGCAGTATTTT.

J is TRBJ1-1 and V is TRBV29-1; 7 bases line up with TRBD1. Trimming at V came to 6 bases and at J to 0 bases, leaving 4 bases not matched to a gene. Per germline, CDR1 SQVTM and CDR2 ANQGSEA. The CDR3 spans 13 residues. The CDR3 is CSVVGQVNTEAFF. CDR3 sequence (DNA): TGCAGCGTCGTAGGACAGGTGAACACTGAAGCTTTCTTT.